The sequence of this T cell receptor (beta chain) was determined in a study of blood T cell repertoires in COVID-19. Germline lookup yields CDR1 MDHEN and CDR2 SYDVKM. The CDR3 runs 15 residues. With V trimmed by 3 bases and J by 3 bases, 3 bases remained unmatched. Original data processing: Estimation of nucleated cell counts relied on the amplification of reference gene primers. Libraries were prepared by immunoSEQ multiplex PCR; TCRdb keeps only in-frame clonotypes and omits some of them. The V and J calls and clone size come from that table; D and trimming were worked out from the DNA. This table holds 130,000 to 150,000 clones, more than 75% found once.

Sequenced input: peripheral blood. The receptor was isolated from a man aged 60-69 years with acute or convalescent COVID-19. J is TRBJ1-5 and V is TRBV28; TRBD1 aligns across 9 bases. CDR3 coding DNA: TGTGCCAGCAGTTTCGGGGACAGGGACAATCAGCCCCAGCATTTT. This gives the protein CASSFGDRDNQPQHF.